The 7 T cell receptor beta chains below come from one sample, sequenced in a study of T-cell reconstitution after alpha-beta-depleted transplantation in children. Unique molecular identifiers were used in preparing the TCRbeta library. Via MiXCR, TCRdb re-called the PCR reads, giving one row per CDR3 protein. In the table there are about 100,000 distinct CDR3 sequences, 7.5% to 9% of which are singletons. Sequencing was performed on PBMCs, taken before TCRalphabeta/CD19-depleted stem cell transplant. All receptors derive from a boy younger than 10 with acute lymphoblastic leukemia, due to receive a stem cell transplant.

This clonotype has more than one count but fewer than ten. This chain links TRBV29-1 with TRBJ2-7, with D possibly TRBD2 on 6 matching bases. The CDR3 contains 16 residues. Looked up from germline, CDR1 is SQVTM and CDR2 is ANQGSEA. V lost 8 bases to trimming and J lost 2 bases, with 25 bases between them. The CDR3 region has the DNA TGCAGCCCAGTGGCAGCAAAGGGTTGGGGGGCCTACGAGCAGTACTTC. It yields the protein CSPVAAKGWGAYEQYF.

There are many counts of this clonotype. The chain links TRBV29-1 to TRBJ2-1; TRBD2 agrees at 8 bases. CDR3 size: 14 residues. The germline V gene encodes CDR1 SQVTM and CDR2 ANQGSEA. CDR3 region: CGLGWRGDYNEQFF. The CDR3 DNA reads TGCGGACTGGGTTGGCGGGGGGATTACAATGAGCAGTTCTTC.

Only a few counts were recorded for this clonotype. The rearrangement links TRBV6-1 to TRBJ1-5; D is possibly TRBD1 (6 bases). Per germline, CDR1 MNHNS and CDR2 SASEGT. The length of the CDR3 is 14 residues. V lost 6 bases and J 0 bases, leaving 9 bases between the germline ends. The CDR3 DNA sequence: TGTGCCAGCAGGGACAGAGTTAGCAATCAGCCCCAGCATTTT. This encodes CASRDRVSNQPQHF.

In this sample, this clonotype turned up a few times. The chain recombines TRBV20-1 with TRBJ2-6; 9 nucleotides align to TRBD1. CDR1 is DFQATT, CDR2 SNEGSKA, per germline (reference sequence). The V and J ends lost 6 bases and 2 bases, in that order; junction bases with no gene match: 11. The CDR3 length is 17 residues. CDR3 amino acids: CSAAMGTGRTGANVLTF. The CDR3 region has the DNA TGCAGTGCCGCTATGGGGACAGGGAGAACTGGGGCCAACGTCCTGACTTTC.

The rearrangement uses TRBV6-4 and TRBJ2-2; 9 bases line up with TRBD2. The germline gives CDR1 MRHNA, CDR2 SNTAGT. V shed 0 bases, J shed 4 bases, and the junction held 0 bases outside the gene matches. This CDR3 has 15 amino acids. The CDR3: CASSDSSGGTGELFF. CDR3 nucleotides: TGTGCCAGCAGTGACTCTAGCGGGGGCACCGGGGAGCTGTTTTTT.

The chain combines TRBV7-9 with TRBJ2-5; no firm D call. The CDR3 runs 15 residues. CDR1 and CDR2 (germline): SEHNR, FQNEAQ (reference sequence). The V end lost 2 bases, the J end lost 3 bases, and 13 bases lay between the germline ends. The CDR3 loop is CASSLRLQVEETQYF. The CDR3 bases are TGTGCCAGCAGCTTACGCCTCCAGGTTGAAGAGACCCAGTACTTC.

This clonotype came up many times. V is TRBV28 and J is TRBJ2-3; TRBD1 agrees at 12 bases. Germline trimming cut 6 bases from V and 4 bases from J; bases unmatched to any gene: 8. This CDR3 region has 16 residues. From germline, CDR1 is MDHEN and CDR2 SYDVKM. In nucleotides, the CDR3 is TGTGCCAGCAGAGGGACAGGGGGCCGGTATTCAGATACGCAGTATTTT. Protein sequence: CASRGTGGRYSDTQYF.